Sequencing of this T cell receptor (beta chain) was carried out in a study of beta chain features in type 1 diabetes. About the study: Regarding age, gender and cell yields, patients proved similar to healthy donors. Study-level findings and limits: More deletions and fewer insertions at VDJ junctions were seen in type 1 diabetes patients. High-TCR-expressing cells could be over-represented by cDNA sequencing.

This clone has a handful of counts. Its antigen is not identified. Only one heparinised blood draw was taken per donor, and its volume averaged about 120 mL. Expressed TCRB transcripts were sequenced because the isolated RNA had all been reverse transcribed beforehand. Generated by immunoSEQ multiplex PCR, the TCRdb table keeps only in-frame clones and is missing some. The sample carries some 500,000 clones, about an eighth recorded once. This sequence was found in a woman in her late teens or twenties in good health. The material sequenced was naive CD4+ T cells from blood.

CDR3 sequence: CASKPGRSSYNEQFF. CDR3 coding DNA: TGCGCCAGCAAACCGGGACGCAGCTCCTACAATGAGCAGTTCTTC. V and J are TRBV5-1 and TRBJ2-1; D assignment may be TRBD1 or TRBD2 (5 bases each). V lost 6 bases and J lost 0, with 13 bases in between. CDR3 length: 15 amino acids. CDR1 and CDR2 (germline): SGHRS, YFSETQ.